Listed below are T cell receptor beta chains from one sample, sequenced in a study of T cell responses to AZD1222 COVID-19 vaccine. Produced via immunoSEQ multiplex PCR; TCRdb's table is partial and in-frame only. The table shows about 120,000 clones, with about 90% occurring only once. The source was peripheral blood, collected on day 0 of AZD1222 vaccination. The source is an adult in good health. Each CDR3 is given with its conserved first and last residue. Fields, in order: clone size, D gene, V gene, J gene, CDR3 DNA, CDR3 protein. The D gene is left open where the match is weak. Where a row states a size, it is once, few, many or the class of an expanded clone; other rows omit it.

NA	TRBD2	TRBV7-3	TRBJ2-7	TGTGCCAGCAGCTCCCTGGGCGGGGGGCACGAGCAGTACTTC	CASSSLGGGHEQYF
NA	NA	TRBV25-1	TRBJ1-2	TGTGCCAGCAGGGGGTATGACCTTGACTACTATGGCTACACCTTC	CASRGYDLDYYGYTF
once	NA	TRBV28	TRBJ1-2	TGTGCCAGCAGTTTGGGTCCCGACTATGGCTACACCTTC	CASSLGPDYGYTF
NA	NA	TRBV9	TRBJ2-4	TGTGCCAGCAGCGTAGCTGAGGGGGGCCCGACGAGAGGTAACATTCAGTACTTC	CASSVAEGGPTRGNIQYF
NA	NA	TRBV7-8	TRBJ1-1	TGTGCCAGCAGCGGACTTCGAGGGGCGAACACTGAAGCTTTCTTT	CASSGLRGANTEAFF
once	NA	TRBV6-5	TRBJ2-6	TGTGCCACCGCTCGGGATGGGGCCAACGTCCTGACTTTC	CATARDGANVLTF
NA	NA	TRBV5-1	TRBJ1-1	TGCGCCAGCAGCGACGGGATGAACACTGAAGCTTTCTTT	CASSDGMNTEAFF
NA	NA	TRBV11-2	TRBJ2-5	TGTGCCAGCAGCTTAGCCACTGAGACCCAGTACTTC	CASSLATETQYF
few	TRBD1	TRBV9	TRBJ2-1	TGTGCCAGCAGCGGACAGGGGGCGGTCTTTAGTGAGCAGTTCTTC	CASSGQGAVFSEQFF
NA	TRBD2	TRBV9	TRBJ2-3	TGTGCCAGCAGCCCAGCGGGACCCCCCGATACGCAGTATTTT	CASSPAGPPDTQYF
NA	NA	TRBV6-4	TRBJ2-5	TGTGCCAGCAGTGATAGGGCCCCACAAGAGACCCAGTACTTC	CASSDRAPQETQYF
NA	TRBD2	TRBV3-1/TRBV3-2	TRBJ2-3	TGTGCCAGCAGAACAAGTTGGTCTAGCGGGAGTTACAGAGATACGCAGTATTTT	CASRTSWSSGSYRDTQYF
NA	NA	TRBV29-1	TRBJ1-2	TGCAGCGTTGTTCGGGGACCTAACTATGGCTACACCTTC	CSVVRGPNYGYTF
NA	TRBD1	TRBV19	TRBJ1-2	TGTGCCAGTAGTTCCGGGACAGGATTCTATGGCTACACCTTC	CASSSGTGFYGYTF
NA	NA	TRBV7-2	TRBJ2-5	TGTGCCAGCAGCTTTCTATTTACGACAAATTTGGGGGAGACCCAGTACTTC	CASSFLFTTNLGETQYF